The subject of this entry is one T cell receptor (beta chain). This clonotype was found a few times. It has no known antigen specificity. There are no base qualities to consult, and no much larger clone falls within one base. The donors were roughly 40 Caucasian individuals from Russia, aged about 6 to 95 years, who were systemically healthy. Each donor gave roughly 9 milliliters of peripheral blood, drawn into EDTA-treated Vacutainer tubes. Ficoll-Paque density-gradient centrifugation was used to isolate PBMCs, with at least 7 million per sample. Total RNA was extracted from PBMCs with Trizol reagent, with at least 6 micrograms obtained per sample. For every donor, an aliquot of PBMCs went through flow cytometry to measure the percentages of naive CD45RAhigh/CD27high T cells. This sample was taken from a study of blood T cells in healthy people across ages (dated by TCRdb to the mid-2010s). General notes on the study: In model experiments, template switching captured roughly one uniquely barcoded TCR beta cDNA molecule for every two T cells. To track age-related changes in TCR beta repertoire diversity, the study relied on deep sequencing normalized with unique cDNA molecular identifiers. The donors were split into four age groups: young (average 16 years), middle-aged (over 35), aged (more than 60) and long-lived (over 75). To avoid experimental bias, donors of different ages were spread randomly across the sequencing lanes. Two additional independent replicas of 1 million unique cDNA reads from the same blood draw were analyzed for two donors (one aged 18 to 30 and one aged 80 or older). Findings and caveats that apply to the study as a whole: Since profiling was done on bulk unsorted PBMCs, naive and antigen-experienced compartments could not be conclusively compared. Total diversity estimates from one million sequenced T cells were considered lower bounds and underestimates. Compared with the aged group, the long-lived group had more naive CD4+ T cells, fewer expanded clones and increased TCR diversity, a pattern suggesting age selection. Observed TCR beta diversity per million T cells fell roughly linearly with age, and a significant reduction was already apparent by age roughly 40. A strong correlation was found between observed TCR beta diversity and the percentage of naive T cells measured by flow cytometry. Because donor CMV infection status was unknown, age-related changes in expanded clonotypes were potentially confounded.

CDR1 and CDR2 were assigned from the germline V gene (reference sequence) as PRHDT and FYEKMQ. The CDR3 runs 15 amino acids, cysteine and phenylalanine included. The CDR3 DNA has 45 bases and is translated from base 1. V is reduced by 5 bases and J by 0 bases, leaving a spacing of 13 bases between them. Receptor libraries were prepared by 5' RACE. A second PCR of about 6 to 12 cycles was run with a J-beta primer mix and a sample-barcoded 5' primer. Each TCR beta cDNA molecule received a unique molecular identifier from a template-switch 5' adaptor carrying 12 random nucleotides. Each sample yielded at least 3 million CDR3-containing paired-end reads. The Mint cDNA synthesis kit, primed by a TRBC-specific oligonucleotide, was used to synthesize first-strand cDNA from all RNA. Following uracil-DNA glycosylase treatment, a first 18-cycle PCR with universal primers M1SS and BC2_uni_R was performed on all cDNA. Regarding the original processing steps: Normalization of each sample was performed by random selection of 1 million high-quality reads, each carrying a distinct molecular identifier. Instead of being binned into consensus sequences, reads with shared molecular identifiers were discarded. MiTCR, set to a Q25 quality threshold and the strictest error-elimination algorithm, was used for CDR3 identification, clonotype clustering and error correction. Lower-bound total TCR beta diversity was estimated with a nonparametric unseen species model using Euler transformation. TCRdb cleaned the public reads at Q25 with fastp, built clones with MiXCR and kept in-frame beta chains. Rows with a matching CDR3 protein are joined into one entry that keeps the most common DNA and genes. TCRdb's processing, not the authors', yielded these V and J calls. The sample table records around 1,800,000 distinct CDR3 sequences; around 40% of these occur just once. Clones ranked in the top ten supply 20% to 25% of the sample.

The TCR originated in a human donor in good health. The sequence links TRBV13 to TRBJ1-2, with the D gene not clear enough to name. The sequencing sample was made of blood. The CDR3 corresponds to CASSPGNSANYGYTF. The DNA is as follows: TGTGCCAGCAGCCCCGGTAACTCCGCTAACTATGGCTACACCTTC. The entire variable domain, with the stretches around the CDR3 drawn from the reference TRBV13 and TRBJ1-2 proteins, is AAGVIQSPRHLIKEKRETATLKCYPIPRHDTVYWYQQGPGQDPQFLISFYEKMQSDKGSIPDRFSAQQFSDYHSELNMSSLELGDSALYFCASSPGNSANYGYTFGSGTRLTVV.